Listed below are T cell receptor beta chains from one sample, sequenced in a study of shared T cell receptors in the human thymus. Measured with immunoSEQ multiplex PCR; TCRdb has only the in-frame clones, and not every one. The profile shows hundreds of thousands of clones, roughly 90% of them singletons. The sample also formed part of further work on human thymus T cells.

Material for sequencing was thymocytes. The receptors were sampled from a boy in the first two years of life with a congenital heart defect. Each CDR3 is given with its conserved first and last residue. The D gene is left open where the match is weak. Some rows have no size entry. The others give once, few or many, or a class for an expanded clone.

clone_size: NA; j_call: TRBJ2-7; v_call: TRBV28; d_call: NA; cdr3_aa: CASSTAAGTRRSYEQYF; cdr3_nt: TGTGCCAGCAGTACGGCGGCCGGGACACGCCGATCCTACGAGCAGTACTTC
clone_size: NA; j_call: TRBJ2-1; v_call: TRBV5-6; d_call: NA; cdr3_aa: CASSQTGRNNEQFF; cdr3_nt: TGTGCCAGCAGCCAAACCGGGAGAAACAATGAGCAGTTCTTC
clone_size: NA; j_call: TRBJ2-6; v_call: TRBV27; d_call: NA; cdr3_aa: CASSLYVTRLGEEPLSGANVLTF; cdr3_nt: TGTGCCAGCAGTTTATACGTCACCCGGCTCGGGGAGGAGCCCTTATCTGGGGCCAACGTCCTGACTTTC
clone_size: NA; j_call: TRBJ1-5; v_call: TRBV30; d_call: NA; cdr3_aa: CAWSVKDSRNQPQHF; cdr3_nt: TGTGCCTGGAGTGTTAAGGACTCCCGAAATCAGCCCCAGCATTTT
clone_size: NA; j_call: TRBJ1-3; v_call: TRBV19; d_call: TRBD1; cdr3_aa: CASRTPRTKATGPSGNTIYF; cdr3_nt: TGTGCCAGTAGGACCCCCCGAACAAAGGCGACAGGGCCTTCTGGAAACACCATATATTTT
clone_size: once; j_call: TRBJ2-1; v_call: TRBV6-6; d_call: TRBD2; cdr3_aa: CASSFPWTSGINEQFF; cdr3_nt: TGTGCCAGCAGCTTTCCTTGGACTAGCGGGATCAATGAGCAGTTCTTC
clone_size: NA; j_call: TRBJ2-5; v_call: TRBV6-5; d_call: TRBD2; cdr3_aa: CASSYSWGGETQYF; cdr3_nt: TGTGCCAGCAGTTACTCTTGGGGAGGGGAGACCCAGTACTTC
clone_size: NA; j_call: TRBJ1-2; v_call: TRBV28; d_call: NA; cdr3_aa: CASTFDTNYGYTF; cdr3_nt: TGTGCCAGCACCTTTGACACTAACTATGGCTACACCTTC
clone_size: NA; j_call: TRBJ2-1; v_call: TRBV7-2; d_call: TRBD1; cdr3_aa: CASSSDRGHFHNEQFF; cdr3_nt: TGTGCCAGCAGCTCGGACAGGGGGCATTTTCACAATGAGCAGTTCTTC
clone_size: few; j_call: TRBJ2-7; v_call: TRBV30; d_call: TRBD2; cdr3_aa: CAWSNGLAGAPSYEQYF; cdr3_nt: TGTGCCTGGAGTAACGGACTAGCGGGAGCCCCCTCCTACGAGCAGTACTTC
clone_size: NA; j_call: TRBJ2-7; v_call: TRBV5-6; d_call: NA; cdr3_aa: CASSLASLAGEQYF; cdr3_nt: TGTGCCAGCAGCTTGGCTTCCCTAGCTGGCGAGCAGTACTTC
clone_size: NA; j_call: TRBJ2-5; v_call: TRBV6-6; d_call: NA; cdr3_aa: CASSPGGVQETQYF; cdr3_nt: TGTGCCAGCAGTCCCGGAGGGGTTCAAGAGACCCAGTACTTC
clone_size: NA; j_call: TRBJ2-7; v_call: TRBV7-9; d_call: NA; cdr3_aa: CASSLQGGGKLYEQYF; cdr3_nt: TGTGCCAGCAGCTTACAGGGAGGGGGTAAACTCTACGAGCAGTACTTC
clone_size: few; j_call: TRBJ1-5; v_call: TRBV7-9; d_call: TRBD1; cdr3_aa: CASSLVYGDRGQPQHF; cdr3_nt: TGTGCCAGCAGCTTAGTCTATGGGGACAGGGGACAGCCCCAGCATTTT
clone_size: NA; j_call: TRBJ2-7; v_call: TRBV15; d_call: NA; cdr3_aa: CATSQVGAYEQYF; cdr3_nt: TGTGCCACCAGCCAGGTGGGAGCGTACGAGCAGTACTTC
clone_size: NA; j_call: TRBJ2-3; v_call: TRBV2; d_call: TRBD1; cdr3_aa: CASRTGGQGSTDTQYF; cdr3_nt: TGTGCCAGCAGGACCGGGGGACAGGGGTCCACAGATACGCAGTATTTT
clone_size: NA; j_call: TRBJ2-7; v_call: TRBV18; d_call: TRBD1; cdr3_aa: CASSRKDRGECVYEQYF; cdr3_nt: TGTGCCAGCTCACGCAAAGACAGGGGGGAGTGCGTCTACGAGCAGTACTTC
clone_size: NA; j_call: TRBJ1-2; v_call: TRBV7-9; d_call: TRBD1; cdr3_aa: CASGFLGTGLKGRGYTF; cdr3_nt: TGTGCCAGCGGATTCCTTGGGACAGGGCTCAAAGGTCGGGGCTACACCTTC
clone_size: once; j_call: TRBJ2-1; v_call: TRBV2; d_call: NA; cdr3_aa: CASSVMSADRSYNEQFF; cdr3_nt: TGTGCCAGCAGTGTGATGTCAGCGGACCGCTCCTACAATGAGCAGTTCTTC
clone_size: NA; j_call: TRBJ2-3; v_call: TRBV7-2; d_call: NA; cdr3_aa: CASSLGLTKGGTDTQYF; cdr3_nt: TGTGCCAGCAGCTTAGGGTTAACGAAGGGAGGCACAGATACGCAGTATTTT
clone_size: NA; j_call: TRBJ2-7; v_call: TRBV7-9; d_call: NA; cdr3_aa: CASSLARRPWRGPYEQYF; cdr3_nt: TGTGCCAGCAGCTTAGCGAGACGGCCCTGGCGGGGCCCCTACGAGCAGTACTTC
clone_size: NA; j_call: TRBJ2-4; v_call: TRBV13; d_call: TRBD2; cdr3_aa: CASSFRTKREAPWPHLAKNIQYF; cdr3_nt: TGTGCCAGCAGCTTCCGGACTAAGCGGGAGGCCCCTTGGCCTCACTTAGCCAAAAACATTCAGTACTTC
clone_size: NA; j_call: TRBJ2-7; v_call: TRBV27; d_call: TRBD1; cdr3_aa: CASRNLREDRGEQYF; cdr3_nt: TGTGCCAGCAGAAACCTCAGGGAGGACAGGGGCGAGCAGTACTTC
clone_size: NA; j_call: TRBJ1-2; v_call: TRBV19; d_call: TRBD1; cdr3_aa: CASRETSRGLGYTF; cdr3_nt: TGTGCCAGTAGGGAAACCAGCAGGGGGCTTGGCTACACCTTC
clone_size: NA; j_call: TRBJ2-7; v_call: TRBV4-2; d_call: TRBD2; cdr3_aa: CASSQGGGAGYEQYF; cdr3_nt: TGTGCCAGCAGCCAAGGGGGAGGGGCGGGCTACGAGCAGTACTTC
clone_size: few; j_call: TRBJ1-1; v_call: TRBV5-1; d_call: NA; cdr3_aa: CASSLARWRGTEAFF; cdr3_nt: TGCGCCAGCAGCTTGGCCCGGTGGAGGGGCACTGAAGCTTTCTTT
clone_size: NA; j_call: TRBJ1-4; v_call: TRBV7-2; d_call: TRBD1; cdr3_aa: CASSSGQGDEKLFF; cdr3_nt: TGTGCCAGCAGCTCGGGACAGGGGGATGAAAAACTGTTTTTT
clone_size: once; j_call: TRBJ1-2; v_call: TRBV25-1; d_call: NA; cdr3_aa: CASSAHWGGPANYGYTF; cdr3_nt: TGTGCCAGCAGTGCCCACTGGGGGGGGCCTGCTAACTATGGCTACACCTTC
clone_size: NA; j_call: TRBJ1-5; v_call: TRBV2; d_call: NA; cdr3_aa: CASSPGGNQPQHF; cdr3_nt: TGTGCCAGCAGTCCGGGCGGGAATCAGCCCCAGCATTTT
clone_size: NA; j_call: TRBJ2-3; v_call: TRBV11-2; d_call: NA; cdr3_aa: CASARGRGGTDTQYF; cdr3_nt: TGTGCCAGCGCCCGGGGGAGGGGGGGCACAGATACGCAGTATTTT
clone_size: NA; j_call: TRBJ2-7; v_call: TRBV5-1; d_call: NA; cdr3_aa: CASSLKPSCYEQYF; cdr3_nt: TGCGCCAGCAGCTTGAAACCGAGTTGCTACGAGCAGTACTTC